The next 14 T cell receptor beta chains were all read from a single sample in a study of blood T cell repertoires in COVID-19. The method was immunoSEQ multiplex PCR; TCRdb's version includes in-frame clones alone and lacks a portion of them. The sample includes about 26,000 clones, over 85% of them seen just once. The material sequenced was peripheral blood. The receptor set was obtained from a human donor in a cohort sampled during active COVID-19.

V and J are TRBV2 and TRBJ2-3, with 12 bases that match TRBD1. CDR3 length: 16 residues. The ends lost 6 bases at V and 6 bases at J; junction bases unmatched: 10. Germline CDR1 reads SNHLY; CDR2 reads FYNNEI. CDR3 nucleotides: TGTGCCAGCAGCGCCGGGACAGGGGGCGCCTATGATACGCAGTATTTT. Translation gives CASSAGTGGAYDTQYF.

The chain couples TRBV7-2 to TRBJ1-3; 9 bases fit TRBD1. CDR1 is SGHTA and CDR2 is FQGNSA in the germline V gene. The CDR3 is made up of 15 amino acids. With 2 bases clipped from V and 7 bases from J, the junction kept 6 bases outside the gene matches. The DNA for the CDR3 is TGTGCCAGCAGCTTACCTAGACAGGGGGAGAACACCATATATTTT. It is translated as CASSLPRQGENTIYF.

The CDR3: CASSLSGGQETQYF. CDR3 nucleotide sequence: TGTGCCAGCTCACTATCAGGGGGGCAAGAGACCCAGTACTTC. This chain joins TRBV18 and TRBJ2-5; a weak D match, TRBD1 (7 bases). This CDR3 is built from 14 residues. Germline V CDR1 and CDR2: KGHSH, LQKENI. V was trimmed by 4 bases and J by 2 bases, leaving 11 bases between them.

The chain links TRBV27 to TRBJ1-4; 11 bases match TRBD1. The CDR3 spans 15 residues. In germline, CDR1 is MNHEY, CDR2 SMNVEV (reference sequence). With 4 bases clipped from V and 7 bases from J, the junction kept 5 bases outside the gene matches. The DNA for the CDR3 is TGTGCCAGCAGTTCCTGGACAGGGGGCGTTGAAAAACTGTTTTTT. It is translated as CASSSWTGGVEKLFF.

This clone has just one count. This chain connects TRBV5-1 to TRBJ1-4, with 7 bases matching TRBD1. This CDR3 is 14 amino acids long. Germline assignment: CDR1 SGHRS and CDR2 YFSETQ. J lost 6 bases, V lost 4 bases, and 6 bases had no gene match. This CDR3 is CASSHGQGDEKLFF. The CDR3 nucleotides read TGCGCCAGCAGCCATGGCCAGGGGGATGAAAAACTGTTTTTT.

In DNA, the CDR3 is TGTGCCAGCAGCCAAGATTCGCGATCCGGGGGGGAGCTGTTTTTT. Its translation is CASSQDSRSGGELFF. The chain combines TRBV4-2 with TRBJ2-2; no reliable D call. Germline lookup yields CDR1 LGHNA and CDR2 YNFKEQ. This CDR3 has 15 residues. V gave up 0 bases and J gave up 8 bases, with 13 bases separating them.

The chain recombines TRBV27 with TRBJ2-1; TRBD2 matches 11 bases. CDR1 MNHEY and CDR2 SMNVEV come from the germline V gene (reference sequence). There are 15 residues in the CDR3. J was trimmed by 3 bases and V by 6 bases; bases with no gene match: 4. The DNA for the CDR3 is TGTGCCAGCAGAACCGGGACTAGCGGCTACAATGAGCAGTTCTTC. Translated, it gives CASRTGTSGYNEQFF.

The CDR3, as DNA: TGTGCCAGCAGCCAACCCCTGGGGGGGGGCTTGGATACGCAGTATTTT. It codes for CASSQPLGGGLDTQYF. V is TRBV3-1 (or the pseudogene TRBV3-2) and J is TRBJ2-3; tentative D call: TRBD2 (7 bases). V was shortened by 2 bases and J by 6 bases, with 18 bases between the two germline ends. CDR3 length: 16 amino acids. Looked up from germline, CDR1 is LGHDT and CDR2 is YNNKEL (reference sequence).

The chain is built from TRBV13 and TRBJ2-7, with 7 nucleotides matching TRBD2. The trim removed 2 bases at V and 1 base at J, leaving 2 bases unmatched. The germline V gene encodes CDR1 PRHDT and CDR2 FYEKMQ (reference sequence). The CDR3 loop spans 14 amino acids. The CDR3 DNA reads TGTGCCAGCAGCTTACTAGCGGAGTCCTACGAGCAGTACTTC. This codes for CASSLLAESYEQYF.

The chain couples TRBV18 to TRBJ2-3; 8 nucleotides align to TRBD2. Germline V gives CDR1 KGHSH, CDR2 LQKENI. V lost 2 bases to trimming and J lost 8 bases; unmatched junction nucleotides: 6. CDR3 length: 14 amino acids. CDR3 nucleotides: TGTGCCAGCTCACCAACCGATACTAGCGGTACGCAGTATTTT. This translates into CASSPTDTSGTQYF.

This chain links TRBV28 with TRBJ2-2, with 7 bases lining up with TRBD1. The CDR3 spans 14 residues. CDR1 is MDHEN, CDR2 SYDVKM, per germline. The ends lost 5 bases at V and 7 bases at J; junction bases unmatched: 7. The chain's CDR3 is CASSLTGTVGELFF. CDR3 nucleotide sequence: TGTGCCAGCAGTCTGACAGGGACGGTCGGGGAGCTGTTTTTT.

The V and J genes are TRBV28 and TRBJ2-1, with 10 nucleotides matching TRBD2. Trimming took 2 bases from V and 1 from J; bases not matched to a gene: 5. The CDR3 totals 17 residues. Germline V CDR1 and CDR2: MDHEN, SYDVKM. CDR3 sequence (DNA): TGTGCCAGCAGTTTAGGTAGCGGGAGGCGGTCCTACAATGAGCAGTTCTTC. Translation: CASSLGSGRRSYNEQFF.

V is TRBV7-3 and J is TRBJ2-2, with a weak D call TRBD1 (5 bases). Trimming removed 2 bases at V and 3 bases at J, with 10 bases between. Germline V lookup: CDR1 SGHTA, CDR2 FQGTGA. This CDR3 is built from 15 residues. CDR3 sequence reads: CASSLGSGYTGELFF. As DNA, the CDR3 is TGTGCCAGCAGCTTAGGGTCAGGGTACACCGGGGAGCTGTTTTTT. Variable domain in full (rest from reference TRBV7-3 and TRBJ2-2): GAGVSQTPSNKVTEKGKYVELRCDPISGHTALYWYRQSLGQGPEFLIYFQGTGAADDSGLPNDRFFAVRPEGSVSTLKIQRTERGDSAVYLCASSLGSGYTGELFFGEGSRLTVL.

The chain uses TRBV18 and TRBJ2-5; TRBD2 aligns across 10 bases. The V gene end was trimmed by 0 bases and the J gene end by 4 bases; junction bases not matched to a gene: 5. Germline V gene data show CDR1 as KGHSH and CDR2 as LQKENI. CDR3 length equals 16 residues. CDR3 nucleotides: TGTGCCAGCTCACCACCGTCCCTAGCGGGAGCAGAGACCCAGTACTTC. Its translation: CASSPPSLAGAETQYF.